These T cell receptor beta chains were read from a single sample in a study of control samples from healthy donors and cancer patients. This table comes from immunoSEQ multiplex PCR, and its TCRdb copy is limited to in-frame clones, with some not included. The sample shows 60,000 to 75,000 clones, over 75% of them seen only once. What was sequenced was blood. Every receptor here comes from a man in his fifties in good health. Each CDR3 is given with its conserved first and last residue. The D gene is left open where the match is weak. Expanded clones are given a class, and other clones once, few, many or no size at all.

clone size: NA; J gene: TRBJ1-1; D gene: NA; V gene: TRBV2; CDR3 DNA: TGTGCCAGCAGTGACCTCCTACAGGGTCTGAGGGCTGAAGCTTTCTTT; CDR3 protein: CASSDLLQGLRAEAFF
clone size: NA; J gene: TRBJ2-2; D gene: TRBD2; V gene: TRBV7-2; CDR3 DNA: TGTGCCAGCAACCCACTAGCGGCGCCTACCGGGGAGCTGTTTTTT; CDR3 protein: CASNPLAAPTGELFF
clone size: NA; J gene: TRBJ2-3; D gene: NA; V gene: TRBV27; CDR3 DNA: TGTGCCAGCAGTTTGCCCGGCGGTACGCAGTATTTT; CDR3 protein: CASSLPGGTQYF
clone size: NA; J gene: TRBJ2-4; D gene: NA; V gene: TRBV10-3; CDR3 DNA: TGTGCCATCAGTGAGTCCTCGGCAGGCCTGGGGGCCAAAAACATTCAGTACTTC; CDR3 protein: CAISESSAGLGAKNIQYF
clone size: NA; J gene: TRBJ2-4; D gene: TRBD1; V gene: TRBV19; CDR3 DNA: TGTGCCAGTAGTACCCCAGCGACAGGGTGGAAAAACATTCAGTACTTC; CDR3 protein: CASSTPATGWKNIQYF
clone size: once; J gene: TRBJ1-5; D gene: NA; V gene: TRBV7-2; CDR3 DNA: TGTGCCAGCAGCTTAGTAGGGAGTCAGGGGAGCAATCAGCCCCAGCATTTT; CDR3 protein: CASSLVGSQGSNQPQHF
clone size: once; J gene: TRBJ1-2; D gene: NA; V gene: TRBV7-9; CDR3 DNA: TGTGCCAGCAGCTTAGTGGCCCCCCCTAACTATGGCTACACCTTC; CDR3 protein: CASSLVAPPNYGYTF
clone size: few; J gene: TRBJ2-1; D gene: NA; V gene: TRBV5-6; CDR3 DNA: TGTGCCAGCAGCCAGGACGCCAACAATGAGCAGTTCTTC; CDR3 protein: CASSQDANNEQFF
clone size: NA; J gene: TRBJ2-2; D gene: TRBD2; V gene: TRBV5-1; CDR3 DNA: TGCGCCAGCAGCTTGGAGGCTAGCGGGACTAACACCGGGGAGCTGTTTTTT; CDR3 protein: CASSLEASGTNTGELFF
clone size: few; J gene: TRBJ2-1; D gene: TRBD2; V gene: TRBV10-3; CDR3 DNA: TGTGCCATCAGGACTAGCGGGAGGGAGCAGTTCTTC; CDR3 protein: CAIRTSGREQFF
clone size: NA; J gene: TRBJ1-4; D gene: TRBD1; V gene: TRBV27; CDR3 DNA: TGTGCCAGCAGTCACAGGGGGCGGGGTGAAAAACTGTTTTTT; CDR3 protein: CASSHRGRGEKLFF
clone size: NA; J gene: TRBJ2-5; D gene: TRBD1; V gene: TRBV9; CDR3 DNA: TGTGCCAGCAGCGCCCGGGACAGAGCGTTCCAAGAGACCCAGTACTTC; CDR3 protein: CASSARDRAFQETQYF
clone size: few; J gene: TRBJ2-7; D gene: NA; V gene: TRBV30; CDR3 DNA: TGTGCCTGGGCCAGACCCTACGAGCAGTACTTC; CDR3 protein: CAWARPYEQYF